This T cell receptor (beta chain) originates from a study of cytomegalovirus exposure and HLA in healthy donors. The study's findings and limits: Some TCR beta chains (over 150 of them) were listed as cytomegalovirus-associated.

Trimming cost V 0 bases and J 3 bases, with 9 bases left between them. CDR3 length equals 14 residues. The germline gives CDR1 SGHRS, CDR2 YFSETQ. PCR amplification relied on 60 Vbeta primers (plus 13 Jbeta primers). Assay used: immunoSEQ multiplex PCR; TCRdb lists only in-frame clones, some missing. The repertoire includes around 130,000 clones, under 90% of them detected once, and 0.7% sits in the top ten. This clone has a handful of counts. What it binds is not known. The receptor was derived from a man younger than 30 in good health and CMV-seronegative. The chain has TRBV5-1 and TRBJ1-1, with D tentatively TRBD1 (6 bases). Material for sequencing was PBMCs. Written as DNA, the CDR3 is TGCGCCAGCAGCTTGGCGCAGGGGCACACTGAAGCTTTCTTT. Its protein product is CASSLAQGHTEAFF.